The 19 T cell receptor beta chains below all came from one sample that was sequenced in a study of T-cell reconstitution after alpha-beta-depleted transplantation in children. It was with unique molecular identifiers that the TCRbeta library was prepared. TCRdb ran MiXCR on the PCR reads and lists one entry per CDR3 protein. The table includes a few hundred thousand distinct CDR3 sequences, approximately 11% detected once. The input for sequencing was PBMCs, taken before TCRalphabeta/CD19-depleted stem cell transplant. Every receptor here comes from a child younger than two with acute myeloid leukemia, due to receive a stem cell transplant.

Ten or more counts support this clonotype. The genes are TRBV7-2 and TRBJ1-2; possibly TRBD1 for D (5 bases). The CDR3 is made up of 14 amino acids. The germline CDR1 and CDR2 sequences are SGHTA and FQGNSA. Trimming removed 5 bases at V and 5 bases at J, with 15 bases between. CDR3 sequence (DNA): TGTGCCAGCAGCGTCGGGGGGACTGGGTATGGCTACACCTTC. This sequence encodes CASSVGGTGYGYTF.

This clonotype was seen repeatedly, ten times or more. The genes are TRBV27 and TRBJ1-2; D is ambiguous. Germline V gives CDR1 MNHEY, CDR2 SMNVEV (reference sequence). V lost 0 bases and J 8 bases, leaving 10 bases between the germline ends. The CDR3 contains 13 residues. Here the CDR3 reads CASSLSYRGGYTF. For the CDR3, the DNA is TGTGCCAGCAGTTTATCGTACCGAGGCGGCTACACCTTC.

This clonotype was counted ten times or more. The CDR3 loop reads CASSLDRPGPYNEQFF. The CDR3 DNA reads as TGTGCCAGCAGCTTAGACCGGCCAGGTCCCTACAATGAGCAGTTCTTC. The chain carries TRBV11-2 and TRBJ2-1; D unresolved. The CDR3 is made up of 16 amino acids. The germline V gene has CDR1 SGHAT and CDR2 FQNNGV. The V and J ends lost 0 bases and 2 bases respectively, with 11 bases between them.

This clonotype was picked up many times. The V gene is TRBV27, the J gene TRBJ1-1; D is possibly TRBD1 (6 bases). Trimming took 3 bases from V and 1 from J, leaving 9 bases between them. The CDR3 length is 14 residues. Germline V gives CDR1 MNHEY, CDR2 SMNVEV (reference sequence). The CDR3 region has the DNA TGTGCCAGCAGTTTCCGGGGACAGAACACTGAAGCTTTCTTT. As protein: CASSFRGQNTEAFF.

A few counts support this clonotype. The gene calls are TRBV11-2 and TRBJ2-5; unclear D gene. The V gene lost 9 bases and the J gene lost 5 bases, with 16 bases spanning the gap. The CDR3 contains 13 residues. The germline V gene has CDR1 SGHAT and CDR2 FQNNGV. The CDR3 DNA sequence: TGTGCCAGTTCCCACTTGGTTGGGGAGACCCAGTACTTC. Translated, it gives CASSHLVGETQYF.

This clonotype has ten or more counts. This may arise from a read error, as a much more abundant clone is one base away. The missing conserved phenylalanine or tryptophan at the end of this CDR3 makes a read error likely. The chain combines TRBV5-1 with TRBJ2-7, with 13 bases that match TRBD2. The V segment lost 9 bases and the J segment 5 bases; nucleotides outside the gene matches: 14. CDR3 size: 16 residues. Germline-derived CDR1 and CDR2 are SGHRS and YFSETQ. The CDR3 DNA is TGCGCCACCAAACCACTAGCGGGAGGGCCTTACCACGAGCAGTACCTC. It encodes CATKPLAGGPYHEQYL.

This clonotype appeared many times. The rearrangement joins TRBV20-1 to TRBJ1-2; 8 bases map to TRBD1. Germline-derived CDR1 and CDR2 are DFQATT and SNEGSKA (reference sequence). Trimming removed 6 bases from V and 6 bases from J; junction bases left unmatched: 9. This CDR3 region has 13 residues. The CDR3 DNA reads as TGCAGTGCGCACGGCAGGGGGCCGGATGGCTACACCTTC. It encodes CSAHGRGPDGYTF.

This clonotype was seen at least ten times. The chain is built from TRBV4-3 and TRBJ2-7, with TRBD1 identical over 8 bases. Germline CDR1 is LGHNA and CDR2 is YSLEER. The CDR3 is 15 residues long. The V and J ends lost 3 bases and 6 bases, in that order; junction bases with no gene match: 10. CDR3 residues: CASSQAGQGLSEQYF. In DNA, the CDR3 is TGCGCCAGCAGCCAGGCTGGACAGGGCCTCTCCGAGCAGTACTTC.

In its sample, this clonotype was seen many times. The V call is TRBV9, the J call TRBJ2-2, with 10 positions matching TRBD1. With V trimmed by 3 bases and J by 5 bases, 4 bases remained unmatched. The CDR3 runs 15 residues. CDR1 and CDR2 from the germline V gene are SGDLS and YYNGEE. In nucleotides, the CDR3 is TGTGCCAGCAGCGGGGGACAGGGGAGGACCGGGGAGCTGTTTTTT. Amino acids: CASSGGQGRTGELFF.

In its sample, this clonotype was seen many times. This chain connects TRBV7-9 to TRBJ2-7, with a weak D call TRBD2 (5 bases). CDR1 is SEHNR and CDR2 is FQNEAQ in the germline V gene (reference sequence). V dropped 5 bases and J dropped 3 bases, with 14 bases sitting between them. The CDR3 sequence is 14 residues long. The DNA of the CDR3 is TGTGCCAGCAGCGCTCCGGGATCTATCTACGAGCAGTACTTC. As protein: CASSAPGSIYEQYF. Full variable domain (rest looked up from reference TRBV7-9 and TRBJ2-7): DTGVSQNPRHKITKRGQNVTFRCDPISEHNRLYWYRQTLGQGPEFLTYFQNEAQLEKSRLLSDRFSAERPKGSFSTLEIQRTEQGDSAMYLCASSAPGSIYEQYFGPGTRLTVT.

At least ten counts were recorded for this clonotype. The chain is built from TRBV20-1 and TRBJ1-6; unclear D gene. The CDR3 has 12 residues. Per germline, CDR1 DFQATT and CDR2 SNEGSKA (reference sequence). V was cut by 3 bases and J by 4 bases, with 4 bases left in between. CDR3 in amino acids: CSASGYNSPLHF. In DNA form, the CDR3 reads TGCAGTGCTAGCGGGTATAATTCACCCCTCCACTTT.

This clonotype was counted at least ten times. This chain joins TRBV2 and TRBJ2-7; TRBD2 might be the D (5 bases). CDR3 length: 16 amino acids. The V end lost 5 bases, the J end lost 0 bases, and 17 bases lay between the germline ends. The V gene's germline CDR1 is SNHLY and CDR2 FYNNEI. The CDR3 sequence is CASSLIRDAPSYEQYF. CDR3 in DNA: TGTGCCAGCAGTCTCATACGGGATGCCCCCTCCTACGAGCAGTACTTC. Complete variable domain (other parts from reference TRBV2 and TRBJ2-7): EPEVTQTPSHQVTQMGQEVILRCVPISNHLYFYWYRQILGQKVEFLVSFYNNEISEKSEIFDDQFSVERPDGSNFTLKIRSTKLEDSAMYFCASSLIRDAPSYEQYFGPGTRLTVT.

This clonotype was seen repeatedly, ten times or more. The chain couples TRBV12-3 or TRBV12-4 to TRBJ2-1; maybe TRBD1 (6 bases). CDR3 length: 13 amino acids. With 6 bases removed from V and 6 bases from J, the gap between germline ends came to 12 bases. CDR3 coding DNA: TGTGCCAGCAGAAAAATACAGGGCAATGAGCAGTTCTTC. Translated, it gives CASRKIQGNEQFF.

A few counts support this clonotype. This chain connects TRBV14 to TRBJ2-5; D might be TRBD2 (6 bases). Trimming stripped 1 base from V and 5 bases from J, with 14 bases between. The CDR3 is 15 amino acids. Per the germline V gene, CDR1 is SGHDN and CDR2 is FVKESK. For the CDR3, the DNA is TGTGCCAGCAGCCAAGGTCTGGGCGGGATGGAGACCCAGTACTTC. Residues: CASSQGLGGMETQYF.

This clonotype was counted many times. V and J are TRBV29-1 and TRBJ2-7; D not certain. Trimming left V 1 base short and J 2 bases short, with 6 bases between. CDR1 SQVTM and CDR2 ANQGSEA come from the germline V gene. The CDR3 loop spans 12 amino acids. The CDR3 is CSVEGETYEQYF. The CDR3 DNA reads TGCAGCGTTGAAGGGGAAACCTACGAGCAGTACTTC.

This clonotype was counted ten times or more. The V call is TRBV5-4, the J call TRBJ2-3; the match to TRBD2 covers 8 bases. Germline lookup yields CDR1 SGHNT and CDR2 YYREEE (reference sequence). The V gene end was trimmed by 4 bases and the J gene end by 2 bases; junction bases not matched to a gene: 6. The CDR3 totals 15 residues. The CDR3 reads CASSMVGGDTDTQYF. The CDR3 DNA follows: TGTGCCAGCAGCATGGTCGGGGGGGACACAGATACGCAGTATTTT.

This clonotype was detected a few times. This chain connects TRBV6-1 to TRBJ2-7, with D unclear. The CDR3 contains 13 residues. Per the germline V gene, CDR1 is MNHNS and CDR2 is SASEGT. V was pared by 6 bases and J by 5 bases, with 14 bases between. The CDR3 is CASRQIPGNEQYF. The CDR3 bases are TGTGCCAGCAGACAAATTCCGGGCAACGAGCAGTACTTC.

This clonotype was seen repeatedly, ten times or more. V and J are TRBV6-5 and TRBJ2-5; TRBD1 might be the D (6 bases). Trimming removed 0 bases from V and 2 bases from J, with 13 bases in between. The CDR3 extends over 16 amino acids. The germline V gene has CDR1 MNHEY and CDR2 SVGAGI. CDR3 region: CASSYSGTRGQETQYF. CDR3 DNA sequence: TGTGCCAGCAGTTACTCCGGGACAAGAGGTCAAGAGACCCAGTACTTC.

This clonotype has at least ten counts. The CDR3: CASSRTEGGAADTQYF. The CDR3, as DNA: TGTGCCAGCAGCCGAACGGAAGGGGGCGCCGCAGATACGCAGTATTTT. The chain joins TRBV3-1 to TRBJ2-3; 7 nucleotides line up with TRBD1. The V gene's germline CDR1 is LGHDT and CDR2 YNNKEL (reference sequence). V lost 4 bases to trimming and J lost 4 bases; unmatched junction nucleotides: 11. This CDR3 has 16 residues.